This T cell receptor beta chain comes out of a study of blood T cell repertoires in COVID-19. This clone was counted a single time. V dropped 7 bases and J dropped 4 bases, with 6 bases sitting between them. Germline V lookup: CDR1 SGHTS, CDR2 YDEGEE. This CDR3 contains 10 residues. The data were produced by immunoSEQ multiplex PCR, yet TCRdb's version contains in-frame clones alone and is incomplete. This sample has 250,000 to 350,000 clones, with 89% found just once. Sequences were obtained from peripheral blood. This chain uses TRBV5-8 with TRBJ2-7; D unresolved. This TCR was sampled from a woman aged 35 to 49 who had recovered from COVID-19. In nucleotides, the CDR3 is TGTGCCAGCGGGCTATACGAGCAGTACTTC. It specifies CASGLYEQYF.